The source of this T cell receptor beta chain is a study of OX40 agonist ivuxolimab in advanced cancers. On the study more broadly: Patients were treated with ivuxolimab, an agonistic anti-OX40 (CD134) antibody. Three patients showed partial responses: one hepatocellular carcinoma and two cutaneous melanoma cases. Earlier treatment with anti-PD-1, anti-PD-L1 or anti-CTLA-4 was permitted, and 30% to 40% had received some.

The data were produced by immunoSEQ multiplex PCR, yet TCRdb's version contains in-frame clones alone and is incomplete. This sample has about 72,000 clones, with about 90% found just once. V shed 10 bases, J shed 4 bases, and the junction held 17 bases outside the gene matches. Germline assignment: CDR1 LNHDA and CDR2 SQIVND (reference sequence). The CDR3 is 16 amino acids. The material sequenced was CD4+ or CD8+ T cells sorted from blood, taken in a trial of the OX40 agonist ivuxolimab. The chain couples TRBV19 to TRBJ1-2; 8 nucleotides align to TRBD1. The TCR sequence derives from an adult with an advanced solid tumor such as melanoma, head and neck, liver or kidney cancer. This chain's CDR3 is CATKRDLGQGGYGYTF. The CDR3, as DNA: TGTGCCACCAAACGGGACCTAGGACAGGGCGGCTATGGCTACACCTTC.